This T cell receptor beta chain was profiled in a study of shared clonotypes between healthy human individuals. Roughly 27,000 T cell genomes, or approximately 0.2 ug DNA, went into the sorted-subset replicate PCRs. Sequenced by immunoSEQ multiplex PCR; TCRdb stores in-frame clones only, minus some. The sample lists over 2 million clones; 92% were seen once. This clone was detected only once. Trimming pared 1 base from V and 3 bases from J, leaving 15 bases between. CDR3 length equals 16 residues. Per germline, CDR1 MGHRA and CDR2 YSYEKL. The material sequenced was naive CD4+ T cells from PBMCs. Described subset: CD45RA+ positively selected. This chain uses TRBV4-1 with TRBJ1-1; unclear D gene. The sequence was collected from a man between 18 and 29 years old in good health. Some clones in this sample may be carry-over from other donors' samples. This CDR3 reads CASSQVGRHPYTEAFF. The CDR3 bases are TGCGCCAGCAGCCAAGTTGGCCGTCACCCCTACACTGAAGCTTTCTTT.